These 24 T cell receptor beta chains were sequenced from one sample in a study of T cell clonotyping in hematopoietic cell transplantation. Time point here: recipient sample about 28 days before transplant, after cytoreduction. Profiling relied on immunoSEQ multiplex PCR, and the TCRdb table lists in-frame clones only, not all of them. The top ten hold approximately 1.7% of the sample, which has some 26,000 clones, about four fifths seen once. Sequences were derived from peripheral blood mononuclear cells, sampled before stem cell transplant. Receptors were obtained from a man in his forties with acute myeloid leukemia. Some clones in this sample may be carry-over from other donors' samples.

This clone was detected once. The chain links TRBV6-1 to TRBJ2-1, with 7 bases identical to TRBD1. The CDR3 is 15 amino acids. The germline CDR1 and CDR2 sequences are MNHNS and SASEGT. J lost 7 bases, V lost 7 bases, and 13 bases had no gene match. CDR3 sequence reads: CASTRLGTESNEQFF. CDR3 DNA sequence: TGTGCCAGCACGAGGTTGGGGACAGAAAGTAATGAGCAGTTCTTC.

This clone was detected only a few times. The chain combines TRBV5-1 with TRBJ2-7, with D perhaps matching TRBD2 (5 bases). Trimming removed 4 bases at V and 6 bases at J, with 14 bases between. The germline V gene encodes CDR1 SGHRS and CDR2 YFSETQ. The CDR3 is 13 amino acids. The CDR3 spells CASSPQPAGEQYF. The DNA for the CDR3 is TGCGCCAGCAGCCCACAACCGGCGGGCGAGCAGTACTTC.

This clone was picked up a small number of times. The chain recombines TRBV30 with TRBJ1-6; D is ambiguous. Germline CDR1 is GTSNPN and CDR2 is SVGIG (reference sequence). This CDR3 spans 14 amino acids. Trimming cost V 5 bases and J 6 bases, with 14 bases left between them. CDR3 sequence (DNA): TGTGCCTGGGGGAGTTGGCAGCCTAATTCACCCCTCCACTTT. As protein: CAWGSWQPNSPLHF.

The rearrangement uses TRBV5-1 and TRBJ2-5; weak D call: TRBD1 (6 bases). The CDR3 sequence is 15 residues long. Looked up from germline, CDR1 is SGHRS and CDR2 is YFSETQ. Trimming stripped 5 bases from V and 5 bases from J, with 19 bases between. The CDR3 loop is CASRRLPGAAETQYF. The CDR3 nucleotides are TGCGCCAGCAGACGCCTGCCAGGGGCCGCGGAGACCCAGTACTTC.

The genes are TRBV5-4 and TRBJ2-3; perhaps TRBD2 as D (6 bases). V lost 2 bases and J 5 bases, leaving 12 bases between the germline ends. CDR3 size: 14 residues. Germline V gene sequence: CDR1 SGHNT, CDR2 YYREEE (reference sequence). This chain's CDR3 is CASSLERAEDTQYF. Written as DNA, the CDR3 is TGTGCCAGCAGCTTAGAGCGGGCGGAAGATACGCAGTATTTT. Complete variable domain (other parts from reference TRBV5-4 and TRBJ2-3): ETGVTQSPTHLIKTRGQQVTLRCSSQSGHNTVSWYQQALGQGPQFIFQYYREEENGRGNFPPRFSGLQFPNYSSELNVNALELDDSALYLCASSLERAEDTQYFGPGTRLTVL.

This clone was seen only a few times. The chain carries TRBV5-4 and TRBJ2-7; 13 bases agree with TRBD2. The junction had 2 bases not matched to a gene; V was cut back by 0 bases and J by 5 bases. The CDR3 runs 15 residues. Germline V gene data show CDR1 as SGHNT and CDR2 as YYREEE (reference sequence). CDR3 in DNA: TGTGCCAGCAGCTTGGGGGGACTAGCGGGAAACGAGCAGTACTTC. As protein: CASSLGGLAGNEQYF.

The J gene is TRBJ2-1, the V gene TRBV19; 8 bases match TRBD2. After removal of 3 bases from V and 4 bases from J, the junction contained 14 bases not matched to a gene. The CDR3 length is 18 residues. Germline loops: CDR1 LNHDA, CDR2 SQIVND (reference sequence). The DNA for the CDR3 is TGTGCCAGTAGTATGCGTTCCCCAGGACTAGCAAATTACAATGAGCAGTTCTTC. Protein: CASSMRSPGLANYNEQFF.

The chain couples TRBV27 to TRBJ1-1; D is possibly TRBD1 (5 bases). The CDR3 is 15 amino acids. CDR1 is MNHEY and CDR2 is SMNVEV in the germline V gene (reference sequence). Trimming took off 6 bases at V and 4 bases at J, with 18 bases between the two ends. The CDR3 DNA reads TGTGCCAGCAGCCCCCTTTTGGGGCGCCCCACTGAAGCTTTCTTT. Its translation is CASSPLLGRPTEAFF.

The chain combines TRBV30 with TRBJ2-5; 13 bases agree with TRBD2. The CDR3 is made up of 15 amino acids. Germline V gene data show CDR1 as GTSNPN and CDR2 as SVGIG (reference sequence). Losses at the gene ends were 3 bases for V and 6 bases for J; bases not matched to a gene: 7. Written as DNA, the CDR3 is TGTGCCTGGAGACGCGGGACTAGCGGGATACAGACCCAGTACTTC. The encoded protein is CAWRRGTSGIQTQYF.

The genes are TRBV6-5 and TRBJ2-1; TRBD2 aligns across 8 bases. V gave up 5 bases and J gave up 8 bases; unmatched junction bases: 8. The CDR3 totals 14 residues. CDR1 and CDR2 (germline): MNHEY, SVGAGI. The CDR3 region has the DNA TGTGCCAGCAGTCGGTGGCGGGAGGCCTATGAGCAGTTCTTC. Translation gives CASSRWREAYEQFF.

This rearrangement joins TRBV6-1 to TRBJ1-1, with TRBD1 as a possible D gene (5 bases). Germline values: CDR1 MNHNS, CDR2 SASEGT. The CDR3 has 14 residues. V was shortened by 2 bases and J by 1 base, with 8 bases between the two germline ends. The CDR3 loop reads CASSEPTGNTEAFF. CDR3 coding DNA: TGTGCCAGCAGTGAACCAACAGGGAACACTGAAGCTTTCTTT.

This chain links TRBV5-4 with TRBJ2-5; TRBD1 matches 8 bases. Losses at the gene ends were 0 bases for V and 7 bases for J; bases not matched to a gene: 8. Germline assignment: CDR1 SGHNT and CDR2 YYREEE (reference sequence). CDR3 size: 15 residues. CDR3 region: CASSLGGRGLLTQYF. The CDR3 region has the DNA TGTGCCAGCAGCTTGGGGGGCAGGGGGCTCTTGACCCAGTACTTC.

The chain joins TRBV28 to TRBJ1-1; the D is unclear. Germline assignment: CDR1 MDHEN and CDR2 SYDVKM. V was pared by 10 bases and J by 2 bases, with 11 bases between. The CDR3 contains 12 residues. The CDR3 DNA is TGTGCCACCTACCTTTATAACACTGAAGCTTTCTTT. This encodes CATYLYNTEAFF.

The V and J genes are TRBV6-5 and TRBJ2-1, with TRBD1 matching over 10 bases. The junction had 8 bases not matched to a gene; V was cut back by 4 bases and J by 5 bases. The CDR3 extends over 16 amino acids. Germline V gene data show CDR1 as MNHEY and CDR2 as SVGAGI. Here the CDR3 reads CASSSTGTGDHNEQFF. CDR3 nucleotide sequence: TGTGCCAGCAGTTCCACCGGGACAGGGGACCACAATGAGCAGTTCTTC.

The chain combines TRBV7-2 with TRBJ1-1, with 7 nucleotides matching TRBD1. The CDR3 loop spans 14 amino acids. Germline values: CDR1 SGHTA, CDR2 FQGNSA. With 5 bases clipped from V and 4 bases from J, the junction kept 7 bases outside the gene matches. The CDR3 nucleotides read TGTGCCAGCAGCGAACAGGGGACCCTCACTGAAGCTTTCTTT. Its protein is CASSEQGTLTEAFF.

This clone is labeled as large. The chain uses TRBV19 and TRBJ1-5; possibly TRBD1 for D (5 bases). Germline-derived CDR1 and CDR2 are LNHDA and SQIVND (reference sequence). V lost 4 bases and J 7 bases, leaving 11 bases between the germline ends. The CDR3 has 13 amino acids. CDR3 in DNA: TGTGCCAGTAGTACAGGGAATGGGCAGCCCCAGCATTTT. Translation gives CASSTGNGQPQHF.

The J gene is TRBJ1-4, the V gene TRBV5-4; D may be TRBD1 (6 bases). The V gene lost 4 bases and the J gene lost 4 bases, with 11 bases spanning the gap. The CDR3 is made up of 14 amino acids. The germline CDR1 and CDR2 sequences are SGHNT and YYREEE (reference sequence). CDR3 residues: CASSRNRDNEKLFF. CDR3 DNA: TGTGCCAGCAGCAGAAACAGGGATAATGAAAAACTGTTTTTT. The variable domain in full, with the rest retrieved from reference TRBV5-4 and TRBJ1-4, is ETGVTQSPTHLIKTRGQQVTLRCSSQSGHNTVSWYQQALGQGPQFIFQYYREEENGRGNFPPRFSGLQFPNYSSELNVNALELDDSALYLCASSRNRDNEKLFFGSGTQLSVL.

This chain uses TRBV5-4 with TRBJ2-7, with TRBD1 as a possible D gene (6 bases). This CDR3 contains 14 residues. Germline lookup yields CDR1 SGHNT and CDR2 YYREEE (reference sequence). The V end lost 5 bases, the J end lost 4 bases, and 16 bases lay between the germline ends. The CDR3, as DNA: TGTGCCAGCAGTACGACAGGTCCTGGGTACGAGCAGTACTTC. It is translated as CASSTTGPGYEQYF.

The rearrangement links TRBV27 to TRBJ2-3; possible D gene TRBD2, 6 bases. The germline CDR1 and CDR2 sequences are MNHEY and SMNVEV (reference sequence). V lost 2 bases, J lost 6 bases, and 18 bases lay in between. The CDR3 sequence is 16 residues long. The CDR3 DNA follows: TGTGCCAGCAGTTTAATATTGAGGGTGGAGGGCGATACGCAGTATTTT. This codes for CASSLILRVEGDTQYF.

The chain combines TRBV5-6 with TRBJ1-6; 7 nucleotides agree with TRBD1. The CDR3 is 15 amino acids. Trimming cost V 3 bases and J 7 bases; bases outside gene matches: 7. Per germline, CDR1 SGHDT and CDR2 YYEEEE. The CDR3 is CASSWDRALNSPLHF. CDR3 coding DNA: TGTGCCAGCAGCTGGGACAGAGCCCTAAATTCACCCCTCCACTTT.

This clone was seen only once. The genes are TRBV10-3 and TRBJ2-3; 7 nucleotides agree with TRBD1. The CDR3 covers 15 residues. Germline CDR1 ENHRY, CDR2 SYGVKD. Losses at the gene ends were 3 bases for V and 3 bases for J; bases not matched to a gene: 6. The CDR3 region is CAISDARGLTDTQYF. CDR3 bases: TGTGCCATCAGTGACGCCAGGGGGTTAACAGATACGCAGTATTTT.

The chain combines TRBV6-5 with TRBJ1-2, with a possible D match to TRBD1 (6 bases). Trimming took 0 bases from V and 7 from J, leaving 15 bases between them. The CDR3 sequence is 15 residues long. Germline CDR1 MNHEY, CDR2 SVGAGI. CDR3 protein: CASSYSQGQTSGYTF. CDR3 nucleotide sequence: TGTGCCAGCAGTTACTCCCAGGGGCAAACGAGTGGCTACACCTTC.

The chain links TRBV10-3 to TRBJ2-5, with D perhaps being TRBD1 or TRBD2 (5 bases each). Germline CDR1 reads ENHRY; CDR2 reads SYGVKD. The V end lost 8 bases, the J end lost 2 bases, and 21 bases lay between the germline ends. This CDR3 is 16 amino acids long. The CDR3 sequence is CAIGDDSGTGQETQYF. The DNA for the CDR3 is TGTGCCATCGGGGATGACTCCGGGACCGGACAAGAGACCCAGTACTTC.

V usage is TRBV27 and J usage is TRBJ1-4; TRBD1 is a possible D gene (6 bases). The CDR3 length is 14 residues. Trimming removed 5 bases from V and 8 bases from J, with 15 bases in between. Germline V gene data show CDR1 as MNHEY and CDR2 as SMNVEV (reference sequence). CDR3 sequence reads: CASSQTGFVEKLFF. The CDR3 DNA reads as TGTGCCAGCAGTCAGACAGGCTTTGTGGAAAAACTGTTTTTT.